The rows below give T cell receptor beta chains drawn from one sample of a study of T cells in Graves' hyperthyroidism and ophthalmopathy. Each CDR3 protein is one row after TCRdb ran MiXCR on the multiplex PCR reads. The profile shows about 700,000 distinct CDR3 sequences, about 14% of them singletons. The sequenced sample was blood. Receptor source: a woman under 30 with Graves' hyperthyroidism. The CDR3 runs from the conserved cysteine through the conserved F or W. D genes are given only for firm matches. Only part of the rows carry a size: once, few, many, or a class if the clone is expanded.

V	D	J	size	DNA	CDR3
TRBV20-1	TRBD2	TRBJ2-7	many	TGCAGTGCTAGACCCCTGGGACTAGACTCCTACGAGCAGTACTTC	CSARPLGLDSYEQYF
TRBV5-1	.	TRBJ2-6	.	TGCGCCAGCACCATGATCTCTGGGGCCAACGTCCTGACTTTC	CASTMISGANVLTF
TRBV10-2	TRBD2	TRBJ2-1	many	TGCGCCAGCAGTAACCCTAGCGGGCCAACCTACAATGAGCAGTTCTTC	CASSNPSGPTYNEQFF
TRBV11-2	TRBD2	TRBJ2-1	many	TGTGCCAGCAGCCCCGGGACTAGCGGAGTTGGGGGGCAGTTCTTC	CASSPGTSGVGGQFF
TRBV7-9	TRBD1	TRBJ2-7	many	TGTGCCAGCAGCTCCCGAGTCGACAGGGATACTCCTCGAGGTGGCTACGAGCAGTACTTC	CASSSRVDRDTPRGGYEQYF
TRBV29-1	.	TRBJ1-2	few	TGCAGCGTGACCGAGGGTGGCTACACCTTC	CSVTEGGYTF
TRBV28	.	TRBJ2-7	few	TGTGCCAGCAGCTTCACATACTACGAGCAGTACTTC	CASSFTYYEQYF
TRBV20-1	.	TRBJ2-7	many	TGCAGTGCTAGAGGCTGGAGCGGCACCTCCTACGAGCAGTACTTC	CSARGWSGTSYEQYF
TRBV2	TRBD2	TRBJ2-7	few	TGTGCCAGCACGGGCGCTAGCGGGAGTTTGGAGCAGTACTTC	CASTGASGSLEQYF
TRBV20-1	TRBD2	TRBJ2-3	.	TGCAGTGCTAGATCTCTAGCGGGAGTTTCAGATACGCAGTATTTT	CSARSLAGVSDTQYF
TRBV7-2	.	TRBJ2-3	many	TGTGCCAGCAGACCGGACTATTCGCATGTCGGGACAGATACGCAGTATTTT	CASRPDYSHVGTDTQYF
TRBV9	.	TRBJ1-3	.	TGTGCCAGCAGCGCCGAGGGGGGAAACACCATATATTTT	CASSAEGGNTIYF
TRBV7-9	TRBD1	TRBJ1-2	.	TGTGCCAGCAGCTTAGCGGACAGGATAGATGGCTACACCTTC	CASSLADRIDGYTF
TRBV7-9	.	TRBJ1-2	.	TGTGCCAGCAGCTTTCACAGGGTCACGGGCTATGGCTACACCTTC	CASSFHRVTGYGYTF
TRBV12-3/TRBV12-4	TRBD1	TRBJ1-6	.	TGTGCCAGCAGGGGGACAGGGGTTTCACCCCTCCACTTT	CASRGTGVSPLHF
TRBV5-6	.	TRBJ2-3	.	TGTGCCAGCAGCTTGCCTCCGGGTGATACGCAGTATTTT	CASSLPPGDTQYF
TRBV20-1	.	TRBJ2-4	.	TGCAGTGCTAGAGTTGTGGAAACCAAAAACATTCAGTACTTC	CSARVVETKNIQYF
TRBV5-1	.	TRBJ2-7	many	TGCGCCAGCGGGGGAGCGGGCTCCTACGAGCAGTACTTC	CASGGAGSYEQYF
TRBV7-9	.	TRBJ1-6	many	TGTGCCAGCAGCTTTAAGGCCCCAAGTTCACCCCTCCACTTT	CASSFKAPSSPLHF
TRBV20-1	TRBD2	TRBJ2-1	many	TGCAGTGCTAAGAGCGGGAGGGCTACCTACAATGAGCAGTTCTTC	CSAKSGRATYNEQFF
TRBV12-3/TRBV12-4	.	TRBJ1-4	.	TGTGCCAGCAGCATCAATGAAAAACTGTTTTTT	CASSINEKLFF
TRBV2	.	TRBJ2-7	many	TGTGCCAGCATGGGCGGAGGGGTCTACGAGCAGTACTTC	CASMGGGVYEQYF
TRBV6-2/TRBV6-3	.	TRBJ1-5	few	TGTGCCAGCAGTTACTATGGCAAATTGGATCAGCCCCAGCATTTT	CASSYYGKLDQPQHF
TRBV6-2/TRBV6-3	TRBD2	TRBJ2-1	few	TGTGCCAGCAGTTACTCCACGCTCGTGACTAGCGGGAGATCGAATGAGCAGTTCTTC	CASSYSTLVTSGRSNEQFF
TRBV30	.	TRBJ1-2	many	TGTGCCTGGAGTGTCAGGATTAACTATGGCTACACCTTC	CAWSVRINYGYTF
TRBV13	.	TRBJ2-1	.	TGTGCCAGCAGCTTTTTTAGGAATGAGCAGTTCTTC	CASSFFRNEQFF
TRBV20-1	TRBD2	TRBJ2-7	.	TGCAGTGCTAGCCCATGGACTAGCTTCAACGAGCAGTACTTC	CSASPWTSFNEQYF
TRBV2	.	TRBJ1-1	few	TGTGCCAGCAGTGAAGGGGGGGCGCTGGCTGAAGCTTTCTTT	CASSEGGALAEAFF
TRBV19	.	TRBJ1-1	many	TGTGCCAGTAGTGTCCAAGGAGGCAGGGTTTTGCCCAAGAACACTGAAGCTTTCTTT	CASSVQGGRVLPKNTEAFF
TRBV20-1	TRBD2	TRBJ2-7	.	TGCAGTGCTAAGTCACTAGCGGAATACGAGCAGTACTTC	CSAKSLAEYEQYF
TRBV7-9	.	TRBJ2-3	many	TGTGCCAGCACTCTACAGAGGGATACGCAGTATTTT	CASTLQRDTQYF
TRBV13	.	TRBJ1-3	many	TGTGCCAGCAGCTTAGGCGGACACGTCTCTGGAAACACCATATATTTT	CASSLGGHVSGNTIYF
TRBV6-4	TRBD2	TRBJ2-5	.	TGTGCCAGCAGTCGACTAGCGGGAGGCGTCCAGGAGACCCAGTACTTC	CASSRLAGGVQETQYF
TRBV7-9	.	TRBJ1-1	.	TGTGCCAGCAGCTTCGGAGGTCCTGAAGCTTTCTTT	CASSFGGPEAFF
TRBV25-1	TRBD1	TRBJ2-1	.	TGTGCCAGCAGTTCCCGGGGACAGTGGATGGGCAATGAGCAGTTCTTC	CASSSRGQWMGNEQFF
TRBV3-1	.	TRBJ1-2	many	TGTGCCAGCAGCCAGATTGATAGTCTCAGCACCTTC	CASSQIDSLSTF
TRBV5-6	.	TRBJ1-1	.	TGTGCCAGCAGCTTGTGCGACAGGCTGAACACTGAAGCTTTCTTT	CASSLCDRLNTEAFF
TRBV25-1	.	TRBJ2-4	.	TGTGCCAGCAGTGAGGGCCTTAGCGGAAACATTCAGTACTTC	CASSEGLSGNIQYF
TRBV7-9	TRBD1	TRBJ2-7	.	TGTGCCAGCAGCCCGGCTTACATCCCCCGGGCAGGGGGCTTCTTCTACGAGCAGTACTTC	CASSPAYIPRAGGFFYEQYF